This T cell receptor (beta chain) was recorded in a study of T cell responses to AZD1222 COVID-19 vaccine (dated by TCRdb to the early 2020s). Regarding the complete study: Because spike-specific TCR depth and breadth did not differ between the two schedules, AZD1222 recipients who got a second dose at roughly 4 weeks were pooled with those who got a second dose at roughly 12 weeks. A total of about 230 trial participants underwent TCR sequencing, of whom 207 received two doses of AZD1222 and roughly 25 received two doses of the MenACWY control vaccine. Trial participants were enrolled into age subgroups of 18-55, 56-69 and 70-plus years, which contained 148, 28 and 57 TCR-sequenced participants, respectively. General findings and caveats noted by the study authors: Conclusions about previously exposed vaccinees are limited because only six or seven AZD1222 recipients were SARS-CoV-2 seropositive at baseline. Participants were mostly white British, with more females than males. The authors suggested clonal diversity may have been underestimated. Vaccine-associated CD4 TCRs spanned the whole spike protein, with dominant responses in regions 160-218 and 743-854. In the small 56-69-year group, the increase in depth fell short of significance, most likely because of low power. Because no samples from the day 14 peak response were available, repertoires could be characterized only after the peak T cell response. A significant rise in spike-specific TCR breadth and depth was observed after two AZD1222 doses relative to day 0 and relative to MenACWY recipients. Epitopes outside the regions mutated in the B.1.351 and B.1.1.7 variants were reportedly recognized by nearly half of the unique spike-specific TCRs.

This specimen's time point label, interpreted: baseline before first vaccination. The vaccinee samples were drawn from two UK trials, COV001 and COV002, one of which was a single-blind randomized controlled phase 2/3 trial testing AZD1222 (ChAdOx1 nCoV-19) in healthy adults. Trial participant PBMC samples were collected at day 0 and day 28 after the second dose for TCRbeta chain sequencing. The CDR3 runs 13 residues from the cysteine to the phenylalanine. The DNA shown is the 39-base CDR3, in frame from base 1. The junction shows trimming of 6 bases on V and 3 bases on J, plus 11 bases between the germline ends. Per the germline V gene, SGHVS is the CDR1 and FNYEAQ is the CDR2. This clone was counted a few times. The specificity of this receptor is unknown. No clone much larger than this one lies a single base away; base qualities are absent. The CDR3 regions of human TCRbeta chains were subjected to immunosequencing. The paper's data handling went like this. TCRs in the repertoires were matched against a reference library of SARS-CoV-2-specific TCRs that had been generated with the MIRA antigen-specificity platform. Breadth meant the fraction of unique TCRs that were SARS-CoV-2-associated, whereas depth meant the fraction of total T cells that were SARS-CoV-2-associated. Using the MIRA data, each spike-specific TCR was assigned both to the spike region to which the TCR was reactive and to a CD4 or CD8 class. Log10-transformed breadth and depth values were compared by one-way ANOVA with Sidak's multiple comparisons tests. TCRdb provides this immuneACCESS table in a form limited to in-frame rearrangements. Some clones are lacking; in checked studies, under half of them reflect an unresolved V gene, and why the rest are absent is not known. V and J calls and clone size come straight from that table; D and trimming were deduced from the DNA. Present in this sample are roughly 120,000 clones, around 92% of which were seen just once. The ten largest clonotypes hold 14% to 15% of the sample.

The chain links TRBV7-6 with TRBJ1-1; TRBD1 is a weak D gene call, 5 bases matching. The sample consisted of peripheral blood, taken on day 0 of AZD1222 vaccination. This sequence was found in an adult in good health. The nucleotides read TGTGCCAGCAGTCTAGACAGTTACACTGAAGCTTTCTTT. The resulting protein is CASSLDSYTEAFF.